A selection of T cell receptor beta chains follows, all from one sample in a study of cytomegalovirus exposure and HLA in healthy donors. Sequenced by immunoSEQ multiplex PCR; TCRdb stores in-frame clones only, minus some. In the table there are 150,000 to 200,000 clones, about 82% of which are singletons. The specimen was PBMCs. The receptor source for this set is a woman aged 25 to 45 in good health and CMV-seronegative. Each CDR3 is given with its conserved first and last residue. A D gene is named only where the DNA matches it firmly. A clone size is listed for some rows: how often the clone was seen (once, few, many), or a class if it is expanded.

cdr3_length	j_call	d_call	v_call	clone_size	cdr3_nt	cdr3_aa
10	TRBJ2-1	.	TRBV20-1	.	TGCAGTGCTACGGGAAATGAGCAGTTCTTC	CSATGNEQFF
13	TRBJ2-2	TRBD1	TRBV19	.	TGTGCCAGCAACAGGGGCCTCACCGGGGAGCTGTTTTTT	CASNRGLTGELFF
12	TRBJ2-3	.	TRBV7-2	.	TGTGCCAGCCTTTCTAACCCGTATACGCAGTATTTT	CASLSNPYTQYF
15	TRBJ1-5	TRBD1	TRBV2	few	TGTGCCAGCAACCCGACAGGGGGGATCAATCAGCCCCAGCATTTT	CASNPTGGINQPQHF
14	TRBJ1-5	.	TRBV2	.	TGTGCCAGCAGCCGACAGGTCGGAAATCAGCCCCAGCATTTT	CASSRQVGNQPQHF
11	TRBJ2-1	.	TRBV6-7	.	TGTGCCAGCGGGGGGGCCGGTGAGCAGTTCTTC	CASGGAGEQFF
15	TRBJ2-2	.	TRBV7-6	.	TGTGCCAGCGGGGGCTCGGTGCGTGACACCGGGGAGCTGTTTTTT	CASGGSVRDTGELFF
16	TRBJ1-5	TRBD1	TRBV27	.	TGTGCCAGCAGTCCCAATACGGGACAGGGGTATGGTTCCCAGCATTTT	CASSPNTGQGYGSQHF
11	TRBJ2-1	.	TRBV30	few	TGTGCCTGGAGCCGTGGCGGTGAGCAGTTCTTC	CAWSRGGEQFF
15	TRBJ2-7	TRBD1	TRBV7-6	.	TGTGCCAGCAGCTTGGCCGGACAGGGTTCCTACGAGCAGTACTTC	CASSLAGQGSYEQYF
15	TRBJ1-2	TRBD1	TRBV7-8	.	TGTGCCAGCAGCTTGGGGACAGGGCGGGGCTATGGCTACACCTTC	CASSLGTGRGYGYTF
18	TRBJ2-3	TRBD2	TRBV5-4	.	TGTGCCAGCAGCTTGGAGGGGACTAGCGGGCGTACCACAGATACGCAGTATTTT	CASSLEGTSGRTTDTQYF
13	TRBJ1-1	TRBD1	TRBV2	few	TGTGCCAGCCTACAGGGGGGGACAGTTGAAGCTTTCTTT	CASLQGGTVEAFF
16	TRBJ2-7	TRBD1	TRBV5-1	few	TGCGCCAGCAGCTTGGAAGGGGGCGCCAGCTCCTACGAGCAGTACTTC	CASSLEGGASSYEQYF
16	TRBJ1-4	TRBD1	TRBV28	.	TGTGCCAGCAGTTCCCCCCTCCAGGGGGTGGGGGAAAAACTGTTTTTT	CASSSPLQGVGEKLFF